What follows are 18 T cell receptor beta chains derived from one specimen sequenced in a study of cytotoxic CD8 clonotypes in ibrutinib-treated CLL. The data were produced by immunoSEQ multiplex PCR, yet TCRdb's version contains in-frame clones alone and is incomplete. The sample records over 40,000 clones, roughly 85% being singletons. The sample here was PBMCs, taken after 24 months of ibrutinib treatment. The receptor source for this set is a human donor with chronic lymphocytic leukemia.

The gene calls are TRBV14 and TRBJ2-1, with D perhaps matching TRBD1 (5 bases). Germline CDR1 SGHDN, CDR2 FVKESK. This CDR3 spans 17 amino acids. V lost 3 bases, J lost 5 bases, and 20 bases lay in between. CDR3 sequence reads: CASSQYRITRKDNEQFF. The DNA for the CDR3 is TGTGCCAGCAGCCAGTACAGGATCACCCGTAAGGACAATGAGCAGTTCTTC.

The rearrangement uses TRBV28 and TRBJ1-2, with D tentatively TRBD1 (6 bases). Germline V lookup: CDR1 MDHEN, CDR2 SYDVKM. The CDR3 extends over 13 amino acids. Trimming removed 3 bases from V and 4 bases from J, with 9 bases in between. The DNA for the CDR3 is TGTGCCAGCAGTTTGAACAGGGTCTATGGCTACACCTTC. It specifies CASSLNRVYGYTF.

This rearrangement joins TRBV29-1 to TRBJ1-2; TRBD1 agrees at 8 bases. V shed 7 bases, J shed 4 bases, and the junction held 5 bases outside the gene matches. This CDR3 comprises 12 residues. Germline CDR1 reads SQVTM; CDR2 reads ANQGSEA. CDR3 nucleotides: TGCAGCGGGGGACAGGAGGGCTATGGCTACACCTTC. Its protein is CSGGQEGYGYTF. The complete variable domain, with remaining parts taken from reference TRBV29-1 and TRBJ1-2, reads SAVISQKPSRDICQRGTSLTIQCQVDSQVTMMFWYRQQPGQSLTLIATANQGSEATYESGFVIDKFPISRPNLTFSTLTVSNMSPEDSSIYLCSGGQEGYGYTFGSGTRLTVV.

V gene TRBV10-3 combines with J gene TRBJ1-1; possibly TRBD1 for D (5 bases). Trimming stripped 7 bases from V and 2 bases from J, with 11 bases between. There are 13 residues in the CDR3. The V gene's germline CDR1 is ENHRY and CDR2 SYGVKD. DNA of the CDR3: TGTGCCATCACTCGGGGGTTAAACACTGAAGCTTTCTTT. Its protein is CAITRGLNTEAFF.

This chain uses TRBV28 with TRBJ1-4, with D maybe TRBD1 (5 bases). Trimming pared 6 bases from V and 8 bases from J, leaving 16 bases between. This CDR3 has 14 residues. The germline gives CDR1 MDHEN, CDR2 SYDVKM. DNA for the CDR3: TGTGCCAGCAGACCGACAGACTTAAGCGAAAAACTGTTTTTT. It specifies CASRPTDLSEKLFF.

The rearrangement joins TRBV28 to TRBJ2-3; D possibly corresponds to TRBD1 (5 bases). CDR3 size: 13 residues. Trimming pared 6 bases from V and 2 bases from J, leaving 9 bases between. The germline gives CDR1 MDHEN, CDR2 SYDVKM. Here the CDR3 DNA reads TGTGCCAGCAGGGGCAGGGACACAGATACGCAGTATTTT. Translating it yields CASRGRDTDTQYF.

This chain connects TRBV28 to TRBJ1-1; D may be TRBD1 (5 bases). Germline V gene data show CDR1 as MDHEN and CDR2 as SYDVKM. The germline V and J ends were trimmed by 9 bases and 1 base, with 9 bases remaining between them. The CDR3 runs to 12 residues. Here the CDR3 DNA reads TGTGCCAGTGGGAGGGGGAACACTGAAGCTTTCTTT. Translated, it gives CASGRGNTEAFF.

The V call is TRBV7-2, the J call TRBJ2-3, with a tentative D call TRBD1 (6 bases). Germline-derived CDR1 and CDR2 are SGHTA and FQGNSA. This CDR3 is built from 15 residues. V lost 1 base, J lost 4 bases, and 12 bases lay in between. The CDR3 reads CASSLGYRAPDTQYF. The CDR3 DNA reads TGTGCCAGCAGCTTAGGCTACAGGGCTCCAGATACGCAGTATTTT.

This sequence joins TRBV4-2 and TRBJ1-2; 8 nucleotides match TRBD1. This CDR3 comprises 15 residues. V was clipped by 1 base and J by 0 bases; unmatched bases: 1. Germline values: CDR1 LGHNA, CDR2 YNFKEQ. The CDR3 bases are TGTGCCAGCAGCCAAGGGACAGGGCCTAACTATGGCTACACCTTC. This encodes CASSQGTGPNYGYTF.

This chain joins TRBV28 and TRBJ1-2; 7 bases align to TRBD1. CDR1 and CDR2 (germline): MDHEN, SYDVKM. V shed 6 bases, J shed 6 bases, and the junction held 10 bases outside the gene matches. The CDR3 length is 14 residues. The CDR3 DNA sequence: TGTGCCAGCAGCTCTAGGGGGCGCTCGGATGGCTACACCTTC. Translated, it gives CASSSRGRSDGYTF.

This clone was seen a handful of times. The genes are TRBV11-2 and TRBJ1-1; D ambiguous. V was pared by 2 bases and J by 1 base, with 5 bases between. CDR3 length: 13 residues. Looked up from germline, CDR1 is SGHAT and CDR2 is FQNNGV. The CDR3 is CASSLRENTEAFF. The CDR3 bases are TGTGCCAGCAGCTTACGGGAGAACACTGAAGCTTTCTTT.

This chain uses TRBV9 with TRBJ2-1; TRBD1 is a possible D gene (5 bases). Looked up from germline, CDR1 is SGDLS and CDR2 is YYNGEE. V shed 0 bases and J shed 4 bases, with 8 bases lying between them. The CDR3 runs to 14 residues. The CDR3 DNA reads as TGTGCCAGCAGCGTAGAGGGGCAGTACAATGAGCAGTTCTTC. Translating it yields CASSVEGQYNEQFF.

The chain recombines TRBV7-2 with TRBJ2-2; D is unclear. The CDR3 totals 14 residues. The V end lost 1 base, the J end lost 5 bases, and 8 bases lay between the germline ends. The germline gives CDR1 SGHTA, CDR2 FQGNSA. CDR3 region: CASSLEWDTGELFF. The CDR3 DNA reads TGTGCCAGCAGCTTAGAATGGGATACCGGGGAGCTGTTTTTT.

This sequence joins TRBV4-1 and TRBJ2-3; 7 nucleotides agree with TRBD2. Per germline, CDR1 MGHRA and CDR2 YSYEKL. J lost 8 bases, V lost 0 bases, and 14 bases had no gene match. This CDR3 comprises 17 residues. The CDR3 nucleotides are TGCGCCAGCAGCCAAGAAGGCAGCGGGACCCTTTTAGCTACGCAGTATTTT. Translation gives CASSQEGSGTLLATQYF.

CDR3 residues: CASSLDARSYEQYF. The CDR3 DNA follows: TGTGCCAGCAGCTTGGATGCCAGGTCCTACGAGCAGTACTTC. The chain is built from TRBV5-6 and TRBJ2-7, with unresolved D. Trimming stripped 0 bases from V and 1 base from J, with 8 bases between. The germline V gene encodes CDR1 SGHDT and CDR2 YYEEEE. The CDR3 is made up of 14 amino acids.

The chain combines TRBV7-8 with TRBJ2-6; 8 bases are shared with TRBD1. V shed 5 bases, J shed 6 bases, and the junction held 6 bases outside the gene matches. The germline CDR1 and CDR2 sequences are SGHVS and FQNEAQ. The CDR3 extends over 15 amino acids. CDR3 DNA sequence: TGTGCCAGCAGCAATGGACAGGGCGCGGCCAACGTCCTGACTTTC. The encoded protein is CASSNGQGAANVLTF.

By share, this clone counts as medium-sized (0.01 to 0.1%). The chain combines TRBV2 with TRBJ2-5; 9 bases fit TRBD2. V trimming: 4 bases; J trimming: 5 bases; junction bases outside the gene matches: 14. This CDR3 has 17 amino acids. The germline V gene encodes CDR1 SNHLY and CDR2 FYNNEI. CDR3 coding DNA: TGTGCCAGCAGTGGGCTGGGCTTGAGCGGGAGGATTGAGACCCAGTACTTC. The encoded protein is CASSGLGLSGRIETQYF.

V usage is TRBV7-2 and J usage is TRBJ2-3; D may be TRBD1 (5 bases). V lost 5 bases and J 6 bases, leaving 12 bases between the germline ends. The CDR3 has 13 amino acids. In germline, CDR1 is SGHTA, CDR2 FQGNSA. The CDR3 loop is CASSRGAVDTQYF. The CDR3 nucleotides are TGTGCCAGCAGCCGTGGGGCAGTTGATACGCAGTATTTT. Combining the CDR3 with reference TRBV7-2 and TRBJ2-3 gives the whole variable domain GAGVSQSPSNKVTEKGKDVELRCDPISGHTALYWYRQSLGQGLEFLIYFQGNSAPDKSGLPSDRFSAERTGGSVSTLTIQRTQQEDSAVYLCASSRGAVDTQYFGPGTRLTVL.